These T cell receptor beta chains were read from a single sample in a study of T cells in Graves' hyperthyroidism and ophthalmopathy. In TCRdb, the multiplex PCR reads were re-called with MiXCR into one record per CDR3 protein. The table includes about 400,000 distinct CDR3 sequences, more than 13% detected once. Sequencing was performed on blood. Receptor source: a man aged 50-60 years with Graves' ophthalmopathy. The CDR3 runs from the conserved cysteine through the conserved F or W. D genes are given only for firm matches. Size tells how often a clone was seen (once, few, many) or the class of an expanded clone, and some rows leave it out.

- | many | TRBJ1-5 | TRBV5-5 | CASSPDGGGNNQPQHF | TGTGCCAGCAGCCCAGATGGGGGGGGGAACAATCAGCCCCAGCATTTT
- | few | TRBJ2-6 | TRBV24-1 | CATSGTQDSGANVLTF | TGTGCCACCAGCGGGACCCAGGATTCCGGGGCCAACGTCCTGACTTTC
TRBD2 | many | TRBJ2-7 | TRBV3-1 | CASSPPGLGYEQYF | TGTGCCAGCAGCCCACCGGGACTAGGCTACGAGCAGTACTTC
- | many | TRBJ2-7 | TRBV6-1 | CASNRRVIDGYEQYF | TGTGCCAGCAACCGAAGGGTCATAGATGGGTACGAGCAGTACTTC
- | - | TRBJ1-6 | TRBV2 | CAGGGTYNSPLHF | TGTGCCGGAGGAGGGACCTATAATTCACCCCTCCACTTT
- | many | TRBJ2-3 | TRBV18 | CASSPPSSTDTQYF | TGTGCCAGCTCACCGCCTTCTAGCACAGATACGCAGTATTTT
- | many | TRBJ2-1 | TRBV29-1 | CSVVGSFPSYNEQFF | TGCAGCGTTGTAGGCAGCTTTCCCTCCTACAATGAGCAGTTCTTC
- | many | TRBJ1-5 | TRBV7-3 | CASSPGQYQPQHF | TGTGCCAGCAGCCCCGGACAGTATCAGCCCCAGCATTTT
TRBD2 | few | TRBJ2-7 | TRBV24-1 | CATSDTSSGRNEQYF | TGTGCCACCAGTGATACTTCTAGCGGGAGAAACGAGCAGTACTTC
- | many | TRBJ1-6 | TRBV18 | CASSQLPAGTDNSPLHF | TGTGCCAGCTCACAACTCCCGGCCGGGACCGATAATTCACCCCTCCACTTT
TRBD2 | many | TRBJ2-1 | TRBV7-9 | CATYTSGVYNEQFF | TGTGCCACTTATACTAGCGGAGTCTACAATGAGCAGTTCTTC